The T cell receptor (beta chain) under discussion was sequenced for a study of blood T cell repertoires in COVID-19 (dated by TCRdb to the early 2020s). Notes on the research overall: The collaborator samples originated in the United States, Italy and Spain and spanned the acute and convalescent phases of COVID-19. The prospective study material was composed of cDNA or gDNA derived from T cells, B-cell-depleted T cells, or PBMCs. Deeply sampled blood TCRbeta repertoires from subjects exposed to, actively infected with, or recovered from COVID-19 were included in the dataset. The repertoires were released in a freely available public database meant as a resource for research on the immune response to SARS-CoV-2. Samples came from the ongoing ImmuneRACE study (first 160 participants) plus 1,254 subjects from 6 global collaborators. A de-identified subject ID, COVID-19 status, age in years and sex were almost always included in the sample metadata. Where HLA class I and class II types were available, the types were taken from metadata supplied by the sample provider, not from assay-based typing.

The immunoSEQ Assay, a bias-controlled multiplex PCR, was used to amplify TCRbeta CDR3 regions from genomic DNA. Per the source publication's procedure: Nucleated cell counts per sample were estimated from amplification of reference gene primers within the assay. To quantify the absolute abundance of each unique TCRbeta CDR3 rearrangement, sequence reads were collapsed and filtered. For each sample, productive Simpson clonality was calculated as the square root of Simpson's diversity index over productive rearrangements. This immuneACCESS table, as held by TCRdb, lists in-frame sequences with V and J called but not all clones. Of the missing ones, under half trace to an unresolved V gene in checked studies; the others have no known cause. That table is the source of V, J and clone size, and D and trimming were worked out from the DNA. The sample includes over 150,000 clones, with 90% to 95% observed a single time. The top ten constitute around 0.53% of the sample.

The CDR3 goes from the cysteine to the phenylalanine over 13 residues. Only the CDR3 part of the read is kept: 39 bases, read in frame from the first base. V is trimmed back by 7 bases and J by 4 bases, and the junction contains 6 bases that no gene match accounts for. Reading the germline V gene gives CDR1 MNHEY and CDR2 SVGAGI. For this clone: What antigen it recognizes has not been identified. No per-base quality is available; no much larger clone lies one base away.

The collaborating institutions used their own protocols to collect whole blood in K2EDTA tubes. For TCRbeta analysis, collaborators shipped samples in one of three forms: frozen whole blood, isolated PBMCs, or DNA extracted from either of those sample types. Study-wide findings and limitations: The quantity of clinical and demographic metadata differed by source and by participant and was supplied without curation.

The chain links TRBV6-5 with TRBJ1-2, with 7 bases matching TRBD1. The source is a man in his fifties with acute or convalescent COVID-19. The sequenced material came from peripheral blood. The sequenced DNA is TGTGCCAGCATATACAGGGGTGGCTATGGCTACACCTTC. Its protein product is CASIYRGGYGYTF.